A single sample is the source of the 22 T cell receptor beta chains below, sequenced in a study of CD4 T cells in relation to SARS-CoV-2 and coronaviruses. The protocol was immunoSEQ multiplex PCR, while the TCRdb copy is restricted to in-frame clones and leaves out a portion. The sample has some 40,000 clones, 82% seen once. These receptors' targets are unknown. Sequencing was done on a sample of naive CD4+ T cells from PBMCs, cultured in vitro. Described subset: naive CD4+ T cells isolated by negative enrichment. Receptor source: an adult with COVID-19.

The chain carries TRBV9 and TRBJ2-7; D ambiguous. The V end lost 0 bases, the J end lost 3 bases, and 13 bases lay between the germline ends. The germline V gene has CDR1 SGDLS and CDR2 YYNGEE. This CDR3 spans 15 amino acids. The CDR3 sequence: CASSVASTVVYEQYF. CDR3 in DNA: TGTGCCAGCAGCGTAGCTAGTACAGTAGTCTACGAGCAGTACTTC.

This clone was seen more than once but under ten times. The chain couples TRBV10-1 to TRBJ1-1, with D unclear. V lost 6 bases, J lost 1 base, and 9 bases lay in between. Germline loops: CDR1 WNHNN, CDR2 SYGVQD (reference sequence). This CDR3 spans 13 amino acids. The CDR3 is CASRPDGNTEAFF. DNA for the CDR3: TGCGCCAGCAGACCGGACGGGAACACTGAAGCTTTCTTT.

The rearrangement uses TRBV7-9 and TRBJ2-5; D may be TRBD1 (6 bases). Trimming cost V 5 bases and J 5 bases, with 15 bases left between them. This CDR3 comprises 14 residues. Germline CDR1 SEHNR, CDR2 FQNEAQ (reference sequence). The CDR3 bases are TGTGCCAGCAGCCTATGGGACATCTGGGAGACCCAGTACTTC. This sequence encodes CASSLWDIWETQYF.

The V gene is TRBV7-9, the J gene TRBJ2-7, with D perhaps given as TRBD1 or TRBD2 (5 bases each). Germline assignment: CDR1 SEHNR and CDR2 FQNEAQ (reference sequence). V dropped 5 bases and J dropped 2 bases, with 16 bases sitting between them. This CDR3 region has 15 residues. The CDR3 DNA is TGTGCCAGCAGCCCCGGGACCAATAATCCCTACGAGCAGTACTTC. Its protein is CASSPGTNNPYEQYF.

The chain combines TRBV28 with TRBJ1-4; TRBD1 matches at 7 bases. CDR3 length: 18 residues. With V trimmed by 3 bases and J by 4 bases, 14 bases remained unmatched. Germline V lookup: CDR1 MDHEN, CDR2 SYDVKM. The DNA of the CDR3 is TGTGCCAGCAGTTTCAGGCTATGGAAGACAGGGATTAATGAAAAACTGTTTTTT. Translated, it gives CASSFRLWKTGINEKLFF.

This rearrangement joins TRBV7-9 to TRBJ2-3; the match to TRBD2 covers 10 bases. The CDR3 is made up of 16 amino acids. J gave up 1 base and V 5 bases, and 6 bases lay outside the gene matches. Germline loops: CDR1 SEHNR, CDR2 FQNEAQ (reference sequence). The CDR3 region is CASSQIAGGGTDTQYF. The DNA for the CDR3 is TGTGCCAGCAGCCAAATAGCGGGAGGCGGCACAGATACGCAGTATTTT.

About this clone itself: The DNA is omitted, as the CDR3 cannot be located on it reliably, and the CDR3 follows TCRdb's listing. This rearrangement joins TRBV21-1 to TRBJ2-1; TRBD1, the D gene given by the table, was not confirmed from the DNA. TRBV21-1 is noted as a pseudogene. The CDR3 is 20 amino acids long, termini counted. The CDR3: CASSKVGTGAEGPPDNEQFF.

This clone was counted a few times. The genes are TRBV28 and TRBJ1-4; 7 bases are a match to TRBD1. V was pared by 6 bases and J by 4 bases, with 14 bases of the junction left unmatched. This CDR3 has 17 amino acids. Germline assignment: CDR1 MDHEN and CDR2 SYDVKM. CDR3 residues: CASRGTGDMGVNEKLFF. The CDR3 DNA follows: TGTGCCAGCAGGGGTACAGGGGACATGGGAGTTAATGAAAAACTGTTTTTT.

The chain recombines TRBV11-2 with TRBJ2-7; D is undetermined. Germline V gene lookup returns CDR1 SGHAT and CDR2 FQNNGV. The CDR3 is 15 residues long. The V gene lost 3 bases and the J gene lost 3 bases, with 15 bases spanning the gap. CDR3 region: CASSFRLGQYYEQYF. The CDR3 nucleotides read TGTGCCAGCAGCTTCAGACTCGGGCAATACTACGAGCAGTACTTC.

The gene calls are TRBV5-5 and TRBJ1-5; D may be TRBD1 (5 bases). The V end lost 2 bases, the J end lost 5 bases, and 17 bases lay between the germline ends. The germline V gene has CDR1 SGHKS and CDR2 YYEKEE (reference sequence). The CDR3 is made up of 16 amino acids. CDR3 sequence: CASSFSIGAGHQPQHF. In DNA form, the CDR3 reads TGTGCCAGCAGCTTTTCTATAGGGGCGGGACATCAGCCCCAGCATTTT.

This clone was counted between two and nine times. The chain carries TRBV4-2 and TRBJ2-7, with D possibly being TRBD1 (6 bases). CDR1 is LGHNA and CDR2 is YNFKEQ in the germline V gene. The CDR3 runs 15 residues. The V gene lost 0 bases and the J gene lost 2 bases, with 11 bases spanning the gap. In DNA, the CDR3 is TGTGCCAGCAGCCAAGACTTGGGACAAGCCTACGAGCAGTACTTC. Its translation: CASSQDLGQAYEQYF.

This sequence joins TRBV4-1 and TRBJ2-7; D is uncertain. Germline loops: CDR1 MGHRA, CDR2 YSYEKL. The ends were cut back, 2 bases at V and 2 bases at J, with 7 bases in the middle. The CDR3 length is 13 residues. The CDR3 nucleotides read TGCGCCAGCAGCCAATATGCAACCTACGAGCAGTACTTC. Protein product: CASSQYATYEQYF.

The chain uses TRBV7-9 and TRBJ2-2; TRBD2 agrees at 10 bases. With 3 bases clipped from V and 6 bases from J, the junction kept 1 base outside the gene matches. Germline CDR1 and CDR2: SEHNR and FQNEAQ (reference sequence). This CDR3 region has 14 residues. CDR3 DNA sequence: TGTGCCAGCAGCTTGGGGACTAGCGCCGGGGAGCTGTTTTTT. Protein product: CASSLGTSAGELFF.

The table lists this clone with a count of one. This chain joins TRBV18 and TRBJ2-5; 9 nucleotides agree with TRBD2. This CDR3 contains 17 residues. With V trimmed by 4 bases and J by 6 bases, 15 bases remained unmatched. The germline gives CDR1 KGHSH, CDR2 LQKENI. In DNA form, the CDR3 reads TGTGCCAGCTCACTTTTGGAGGTTCGGCGGGAGGGGAAGACCCAGTACTTC. This translates into CASSLLEVRREGKTQYF.

The V call is TRBV29-1, the J call TRBJ2-5; D perhaps matches TRBD1 (5 bases). V lost 7 bases and J lost 1, with 13 bases in between. CDR1 and CDR2 from the germline V gene are SQVTM and ANQGSEA. The CDR3 sequence is 13 residues long. The CDR3 sequence: CSAGYRLQETQYF. As DNA, the CDR3 is TGCAGCGCTGGATACAGGCTCCAAGAGACCCAGTACTTC.

V usage is TRBV11-2 and J usage is TRBJ2-2; 9 nucleotides align to TRBD2. With V trimmed by 7 bases and J by 5 bases, 17 bases remained unmatched. Looked up from germline, CDR1 is SGHAT and CDR2 is FQNNGV. This CDR3 has 18 residues. CDR3 region: CASTQTGLSGSKTGELFF. In DNA form, the CDR3 reads TGTGCCAGCACCCAGACAGGGCTTAGCGGGAGTAAAACCGGGGAGCTGTTTTTT. Based on the CDR3 plus reference TRBV11-2 and TRBJ2-2, the full variable domain is EAGVAQSPRYKIIEKRQSVAFWCNPISGHATLYWYQQILGQGPKLLIQFQNNGVVDDSQLPKDRFSAERLKGVDSTLKIQPAKLEDSAVYLCASTQTGLSGSKTGELFFGEGSRLTVL.

Concerning this clone: Other nucleotide sequences in the sample specify the same CDR3. The CDR3 DNA reads TGTGCCAGCAGTGAACTGGCGGCTAGCGGGAGCGAGACCCAGTACTTC. Protein: CASSELAASGSETQYF. The chain joins TRBV6-1 to TRBJ2-5; 10 bases are shared with TRBD2. Trimming cost V 2 bases and J 5 bases; bases outside gene matches: 8. The CDR3 runs 16 residues. The germline gives CDR1 MNHNS, CDR2 SASEGT.

The rearrangement uses TRBV10-3 and TRBJ2-3; 7 bases fit TRBD1. V was clipped by 0 bases and J by 2 bases; unmatched bases: 8. CDR1 and CDR2 from the germline V gene are ENHRY and SYGVKD. The length of the CDR3 is 17 residues. The CDR3 here is CAISESRGTVNTDTQYF. CDR3 bases: TGTGCCATCAGTGAGTCAAGAGGGACAGTAAACACAGATACGCAGTATTTT.

The J gene is TRBJ2-7, the V gene TRBV19; no clear D. The CDR3 length is 14 residues. CDR1 LNHDA and CDR2 SQIVND come from the germline V gene (reference sequence). V was shortened by 0 bases and J by 2 bases, with 8 bases between the two germline ends. The CDR3 region is CASSIDFATYEQYF. CDR3 DNA: TGTGCCAGTAGTATAGATTTCGCCACCTACGAGCAGTACTTC.

V usage is TRBV5-1 and J usage is TRBJ2-7; no clear D. The germline gives CDR1 SGHRS, CDR2 YFSETQ. CDR3 length: 14 amino acids. V shed 1 base and J shed 4 bases, with 12 bases lying between them. The CDR3 reads CASSLLIGGYEQYF. CDR3 coding DNA: TGCGCCAGCAGCTTGCTGATTGGCGGTTACGAGCAGTACTTC.

This clone was observed a handful of times. The chain is built from TRBV30 and TRBJ2-1, with D unclear. Trimming left V 3 bases short and J 8 bases short, with 14 bases between. Germline assignment: CDR1 GTSNPN and CDR2 SVGIG (reference sequence). The CDR3 has 13 amino acids. CDR3 nucleotides: TGTGCCTGGAGCCACCTCGTTGCGGATGAGCAGTTCTTC. Amino acid sequence: CAWSHLVADEQFF. The full variable domain, in which reference TRBV30 and TRBJ2-1 provide the parts outside the CDR3, is SQTIHQWPATLVQPVGSPLSLECTVEGTSNPNLYWYRQAAGRGLQLLFYSVGIGQISSEVPQNLSASRPQDRQFILSSKKLLLSDSGFYLCAWSHLVADEQFFGPGTRLTVL.

The V and J genes are TRBV7-2 and TRBJ2-5; D tentatively fits TRBD1 or TRBD2 (6 bases each). The CDR3 loop spans 14 amino acids. Deletions cut 1 base from V and 5 bases from J, with 11 bases between. Looked up from germline, CDR1 is SGHTA and CDR2 is FQGNSA. CDR3 coding DNA: TGTGCCAGCAGCTTAGTATCGGGGGCTGAGACCCAGTACTTC. Translation gives CASSLVSGAETQYF.